These T cell receptor beta chains were read from a single sample in a study of neoadjuvant anti-PD-1 for oral cavity cancer. Sequencing used immunoSEQ multiplex PCR; TCRdb keeps in-frame clones, though not all of them. The table includes 14,000 or so clones, roughly 69% detected once. The sequencing here drew on PBMCs, taken before nivolumab (anti-PD-1) treatment. The receptors were gathered from a person between 40 and 85 years old with oral cavity squamous cell carcinoma. The conserved cysteine and the conserved F or W are not part of the CDR3 here. A D gene is named only where the DNA matches it firmly. Clone size, where shown, is once, few, many, or a class for clones that have expanded.

v_gene: TRBV9; abundance: NA; d_gene: TRBD1; CDR3aa: ASSPKGAGNVGYT
v_gene: TRBV19; abundance: NA; d_gene: TRBD2; CDR3aa: ASSIDGGAYNEQF
v_gene: TRBV6-5; abundance: once; d_gene: NA; CDR3aa: ASSYHRPPLDAGYT
v_gene: TRBV7-3; abundance: few; d_gene: NA; CDR3aa: ASSLTGFPGGELF
v_gene: TRBV4-2; abundance: NA; d_gene: NA; CDR3aa: ASSQERAGLNGDEQF
v_gene: TRBV10-2; abundance: few; d_gene: NA; CDR3aa: ASNDQRRSEQY
v_gene: TRBV5-1; abundance: NA; d_gene: NA; CDR3aa: ASSLEATAGANVLT
v_gene: TRBV7-8; abundance: NA; d_gene: TRBD2; CDR3aa: ASSPTGLAGGRQY
v_gene: TRBV27; abundance: NA; d_gene: NA; CDR3aa: ASSFLGGAENEQF
v_gene: TRBV6-1; abundance: NA; d_gene: NA; CDR3aa: ASSDRDTGELF
v_gene: TRBV7-7; abundance: NA; d_gene: TRBD2; CDR3aa: ASSLSRLAGDNEQF
v_gene: TRBV6-4; abundance: NA; d_gene: NA; CDR3aa: ASSAQGGGTEAF
v_gene: TRBV11-2; abundance: few; d_gene: TRBD2; CDR3aa: ASSRSVGSSGSKVNEQF
v_gene: TRBV7-9; abundance: NA; d_gene: NA; CDR3aa: ASSLSNQPQH
v_gene: TRBV27; abundance: NA; d_gene: NA; CDR3aa: ASSSPMRARKGDEQY
v_gene: TRBV28; abundance: NA; d_gene: TRBD1; CDR3aa: ASSLDQGDQPQH
v_gene: TRBV9; abundance: NA; d_gene: NA; CDR3aa: ASRGSMNTEAF
v_gene: TRBV4-1; abundance: NA; d_gene: NA; CDR3aa: ASSQVGSFDTQY
v_gene: TRBV2; abundance: few; d_gene: NA; CDR3aa: ASSNLGYT
v_gene: TRBV29-1; abundance: once; d_gene: TRBD1; CDR3aa: SGGTAIDTQY
v_gene: TRBV7-8; abundance: NA; d_gene: NA; CDR3aa: ASSLGSWVREQY
v_gene: TRBV4-1; abundance: NA; d_gene: TRBD1; CDR3aa: ASRDSGTGPYEQY
v_gene: TRBV6-5; abundance: NA; d_gene: NA; CDR3aa: ASRNTLAYGYT
v_gene: TRBV6-5; abundance: few; d_gene: NA; CDR3aa: ASSYSKGRTEAF
v_gene: TRBV6-1; abundance: NA; d_gene: NA; CDR3aa: ASSEGAADGNTIY
v_gene: TRBV7-6; abundance: few; d_gene: NA; CDR3aa: ASSLGGAGSYNEQF
v_gene: TRBV30; abundance: NA; d_gene: TRBD2; CDR3aa: AWSVGGKSEQY
v_gene: TRBV7-3; abundance: few; d_gene: NA; CDR3aa: ASSPDSNYGYT
v_gene: TRBV29-1; abundance: NA; d_gene: NA; CDR3aa: SVEWETQRQY
v_gene: TRBV28; abundance: NA; d_gene: NA; CDR3aa: ASLNTQGSYNEQF
v_gene: TRBV2; abundance: NA; d_gene: NA; CDR3aa: ASRVTYTGELF
v_gene: TRBV6-5; abundance: NA; d_gene: NA; CDR3aa: ASTKGDRIYEQY
v_gene: TRBV9; abundance: few; d_gene: NA; CDR3aa: ASSTYGGGVDRVTEAF
v_gene: TRBV6-5; abundance: NA; d_gene: NA; CDR3aa: ASSYRHHSYEQY
v_gene: TRBV7-9; abundance: few; d_gene: NA; CDR3aa: ASSSGTPTTNEKLF
v_gene: TRBV30; abundance: few; d_gene: NA; CDR3aa: AWSVWGPNTGELF
v_gene: TRBV7-3; abundance: few; d_gene: NA; CDR3aa: ASRATGVYTGELF
v_gene: TRBV5-4; abundance: NA; d_gene: TRBD1; CDR3aa: ASSFEQGNYGYT
v_gene: TRBV19; abundance: NA; d_gene: TRBD2; CDR3aa: ASSSAGGNTGELF
v_gene: TRBV9; abundance: NA; d_gene: TRBD1; CDR3aa: ASSVGYFGRQGNEKLF
v_gene: TRBV5-4; abundance: NA; d_gene: NA; CDR3aa: ASSLAGSGNTIY
v_gene: TRBV7-8; abundance: NA; d_gene: NA; CDR3aa: ASSLVPLGAGANVLT
v_gene: TRBV27; abundance: NA; d_gene: NA; CDR3aa: ASRFGGQATETQY
v_gene: TRBV5-1; abundance: NA; d_gene: NA; CDR3aa: ASSPLDSGNTEAF
v_gene: TRBV14; abundance: NA; d_gene: NA; CDR3aa: ASSQDPTEGAF